This TCR beta chain comes out of a study of CD8 T cells in ankylosing spondylitis. In TCRdb, the 5' RACE reads were re-called with MiXCR into one record per CDR3 protein. The table lists around 230,000 distinct CDR3 sequences, approximately 9% of them singletons. This clonotype was observed a handful of times. V gave up 3 bases and J gave up 1 base, with 10 bases separating them. Germline V lookup: CDR1 SGHRS, CDR2 YFSETQ. This CDR3 has 14 amino acids. This receptor was obtained from a male donor with ankylosing spondylitis or in good health (not recorded which). The sequencing input was blood, either unsorted or a sorted T cell fraction (not recorded which). The chain couples TRBV5-1 to TRBJ2-5; weak D call: TRBD1 (5 bases). For the CDR3, the DNA is TGCGCCAGCAGCTCACAGGTTTCCCAAGAGACCCAGTACTTC. It codes for CASSSQVSQETQYF. Filled out from reference TRBV5-1 and TRBJ2-5, the complete variable domain reads KAGVTQTPRYLIKTRGQQVTLSCSPISGHRSVSWYQQTPGQGLQFLFEYFSETQRNKGNFPGRFSGRQFSNSRSEMNVSTLELGDSALYLCASSSQVSQETQYFGPGTRLLVL.